Sequencing of this T cell receptor beta chain was carried out in a study of T cell repertoires in cytomegalovirus infection. Turning to the study itself: A matching HLA type, together with CMV infection, was signaled by public TCR beta signatures.

CDR1 is SGDLS and CDR2 is YYNGEE in the germline V gene. V shed 2 bases and J 5 bases; nucleotides not matched to a gene: 3. This CDR3 comprises 14 residues. This clonotype was seen a handful of times. Antigen: not known. TCRdb reanalysed the reads using MiXCR and keeps one entry per CDR3 protein. The sample holds approximately 180,000 distinct CDR3 sequences, roughly a sixth seen once. Study observations and caveats: HLA-C-restricted CMV clonotypes gave the most frequent clonotype in two of eight donors.

Material for sequencing was CD8+ T cells from PBMCs. This receptor was taken from a human donor in good health (CMV status not recorded). Some clones in this sample may be carry-over from other donors' samples. The V gene is TRBV9, the J gene TRBJ1-4; TRBD1 matches 7 bases. The CDR3 spells CASSVGTANEKLFF. In nucleotides, the CDR3 is TGTGCCAGCAGCGTCGGGACAGCGAATGAAAAACTGTTTTTT.